Described below is a single T cell receptor (beta chain) sequence and its context. This specimen comes from a study of control samples from healthy donors and cancer patients. Sequencing used immunoSEQ multiplex PCR; TCRdb keeps in-frame clones, though not all of them. Among around 92,000 clones listed, roughly 86% were seen once. This clonotype was sampled from a man in his 60s in good health. Sequenced: blood.

CDR3 region: CASSFDGQGAYEQYF. CDR3 DNA sequence: TGTGCCAGCAGTTTTGATGGACAGGGGGCTTACGAGCAGTACTTC. The V and J genes are TRBV27 and TRBJ2-7, with TRBD1 matching over 11 bases. Looked up from germline, CDR1 is MNHEY and CDR2 is SMNVEV (reference sequence). J lost 4 bases, V lost 3 bases, and 5 bases had no gene match. The CDR3 is 15 residues long.